This record covers a single T cell receptor (beta chain). Its antigen is unknown. The germline gives CDR1 SGHAT, CDR2 FQNNGV. CDR3 length: 13 residues. Between the trimmed V and J ends, which lost 1 base and 7 bases, there was a span of 10 bases. This record comes from a study of multiple sclerosis patients with progressive multifocal leukoencephalopathy. Synthetic inline TR CDR3 controls covering all V-J pairings were spiked into each PCR. Measured with immunoSEQ multiplex PCR; TCRdb has only the in-frame clones, and not every one. The data hold some 30,000 clones, with approximately 89% observed a single time. Described time point: time of PML onset. Study-level results: Less diverse TRB repertoires were suggested in most PML patients. Before and during natalizumab, the clones expanded at PML already existed. TRBV and TRBJ usage showed no common pattern when PML developed.

This TCR was sampled from a woman aged 25 to 45 with progressive multifocal leukoencephalopathy. The gene calls are TRBV11-2 and TRBJ1-1; the D gene is possibly TRBD1 (5 bases). Sequenced material: PBMCs, taken from a patient treated with natalizumab. CDR3 in amino acids: CASSLVSGHEAFF. In nucleotides, the CDR3 is TGTGCCAGCAGCTTAGTATCGGGGCATGAAGCTTTCTTT. Variable domain in full (rest from reference TRBV11-2 and TRBJ1-1): EAGVAQSPRYKIIEKRQSVAFWCNPISGHATLYWYQQILGQGPKLLIQFQNNGVVDDSQLPKDRFSAERLKGVDSTLKIQPAKLEDSAVYLCASSLVSGHEAFFGQGTRLTVV.